This entry lists 29 T cell receptor beta chains sequenced from one sample in a study of blood T cell repertoires in COVID-19. Assay used: immunoSEQ multiplex PCR; TCRdb lists only in-frame clones, some missing. The sample holds around 370,000 clones, around nine tenths seen once. Sequences were obtained from peripheral blood. The receptor set was obtained from a woman between 65 and 79 years old with COVID-19, enrolled during active disease.

The genes are TRBV24-1 and TRBJ2-3; perhaps TRBD1 as D (6 bases). Germline-derived CDR1 and CDR2 are KGHDR and SFDVKD. The CDR3 runs to 16 residues. Between the trimmed V and J ends, which lost 2 bases and 4 bases, there was a span of 15 bases. The CDR3 DNA follows: TGTGCCACCAGTGATTGGAATCAGGGGTCCCCAGATACGCAGTATTTT. Encoded protein: CATSDWNQGSPDTQYF.

The V and J genes are TRBV19 and TRBJ1-1; D is uncertain. V was pared by 1 base and J by 4 bases, with 10 bases between. The germline V gene encodes CDR1 LNHDA and CDR2 SQIVND (reference sequence). The CDR3 extends over 14 amino acids. This CDR3 is CASSIGGPGTEAFF. CDR3 bases: TGTGCCAGTAGTATAGGAGGGCCGGGCACTGAAGCTTTCTTT.

The J gene is TRBJ1-2, the V gene TRBV5-1; TRBD1 matches 7 bases. This CDR3 comprises 14 residues. V was pared by 3 bases and J by 0 bases, with 2 bases of the junction left unmatched. Looked up from germline, CDR1 is SGHRS and CDR2 is YFSETQ. The CDR3 reads CASSSGQPNYGYTF. The CDR3 DNA reads as TGCGCCAGCAGCTCGGGACAGCCTAACTATGGCTACACCTTC.

V usage is TRBV23-1 and J usage is TRBJ1-5; D might be TRBD1 (5 bases). TRBV23-1 is treated as an ORF (open reading frame) with a function not yet certain. The CDR3 sequence is 18 residues long. V was cut by 0 bases and J by 4 bases, with 19 bases left in between. The CDR3 here is CASSQSVLGRASNQPQHF. The DNA of the CDR3 is TGCGCCAGCAGTCAATCGGTCTTGGGCAGGGCGAGTAATCAGCCCCAGCATTTT.

This clone was counted once. The chain uses TRBV24-1 and TRBJ2-5; weak D call: TRBD1 (6 bases). CDR3 size: 15 residues. Trimming removed 2 bases at V and 5 bases at J, with 14 bases between. Germline CDR1 and CDR2: KGHDR and SFDVKD. CDR3 DNA sequence: TGTGCCACCAGTGATTCGTCTCAGGGGACGGAGACCCAGTACTTC. Its protein is CATSDSSQGTETQYF.

This chain joins TRBV28 and TRBJ1-5, with a tentative D call TRBD1 (6 bases). This CDR3 spans 15 amino acids. Trimming cost V 5 bases and J 6 bases, with 17 bases left between them. CDR1 MDHEN and CDR2 SYDVKM come from the germline V gene. CDR3: CASSLVTGSGQPQHF. CDR3 coding DNA: TGTGCCAGCAGTCTCGTTACAGGGTCCGGTCAGCCCCAGCATTTT.

This clone was observed once. The J gene is TRBJ1-2, the V gene TRBV5-1, with D tentatively TRBD1 (6 bases). Germline V gene sequence: CDR1 SGHRS, CDR2 YFSETQ. Trimming stripped 0 bases from V and 8 bases from J, with 11 bases between. The CDR3 is 13 residues long. The CDR3 spells CASSLAGGQGYTF. CDR3 nucleotides: TGCGCCAGCAGCTTGGCCGGGGGGCAAGGCTACACCTTC.

This sequence joins TRBV6-5 and TRBJ2-7, with 9 bases identical to TRBD1. The CDR3 has 16 amino acids. Germline V gives CDR1 MNHEY, CDR2 SVGAGI. V shed 2 bases, J shed 2 bases, and the junction held 7 bases outside the gene matches. In DNA, the CDR3 is TGTGCCAGCAGTTACACCACAGGGGGCGCAGCCTACGAGCAGTACTTC. As protein: CASSYTTGGAAYEQYF.

The CDR3 loop reads CATNYGGYNEQFF. CDR3 DNA: TGTGCCACCAATTACGGGGGGTATAATGAGCAGTTCTTC. The chain has TRBV19 and TRBJ2-1; 7 bases agree with TRBD2. J was trimmed by 7 bases and V by 10 bases; bases with no gene match: 10. This CDR3 is built from 13 residues. Germline CDR1 LNHDA, CDR2 SQIVND (reference sequence).

This chain connects TRBV7-9 to TRBJ1-2; maybe TRBD1 (5 bases). This CDR3 has 15 residues. CDR1 and CDR2 (germline): SEHNR, FQNEAQ (reference sequence). With 5 bases removed from V and 3 bases from J, the gap between germline ends came to 16 bases. CDR3 in amino acids: CASSRATGRDYGYTF. CDR3 nucleotides: TGTGCCAGCAGCCGGGCTACCGGCAGGGACTATGGCTACACCTTC.

The V call is TRBV12-3 or TRBV12-4, the J call TRBJ1-2; D uncertain. The CDR3 has 13 amino acids. V lost 5 bases and J lost 5, with 12 bases in between. The CDR3 here is CASSAGPFYGYTF. The CDR3 bases are TGTGCCAGCAGTGCGGGCCCTTTTTATGGCTACACCTTC.

This clone was seen a single time. The chain links TRBV27 to TRBJ2-3; 10 nucleotides align to TRBD2. CDR1 MNHEY and CDR2 SMNVEV come from the germline V gene (reference sequence). The CDR3 has 16 residues. V shed 5 bases, J shed 3 bases, and the junction held 8 bases outside the gene matches. The CDR3 reads CASSQEAGGQTDTQYF. The CDR3 nucleotides read TGTGCCAGCAGTCAAGAAGCGGGGGGGCAGACAGATACGCAGTATTTT.

The table lists this clone with a few counts. The same CDR3 is also encoded by other DNA sequences in this sample. The V gene is TRBV12-3 or TRBV12-4, the J gene TRBJ2-3; D is unresolved. The CDR3 totals 13 residues. The V end was cut by 2 bases, the J end by 1 base, with 4 bases between. The CDR3 is CASSLTGTDTQYF. CDR3 DNA: TGTGCCAGCAGTTTAACGGGCACAGATACGCAGTATTTT.

The chain employs TRBV5-6 and TRBJ1-4; TRBD1 agrees at 8 bases. The trim removed 6 bases at V and 1 base at J, leaving 5 bases unmatched. This CDR3 is built from 15 residues. CDR1 SGHDT and CDR2 YYEEEE come from the germline V gene. CDR3 nucleotides: TGTGCCAGCAACCTACAGGGGGTAACTAATGAAAAACTGTTTTTT. It yields the protein CASNLQGVTNEKLFF.

This chain uses TRBV2 with TRBJ2-5; D is possibly TRBD1 (6 bases). This CDR3 is built from 14 residues. Trimming left V 4 bases short and J 5 bases short, with 14 bases between. The germline CDR1 and CDR2 sequences are SNHLY and FYNNEI. CDR3 nucleotides: TGTGCCAGCAGTGGGGACACGGGGCTTGAGACCCAGTACTTC. It yields the protein CASSGDTGLETQYF.

V usage is TRBV4-1 and J usage is TRBJ2-3, with 12 positions matching TRBD1. The trim removed 4 bases at V and 4 bases at J, leaving 3 bases unmatched. Per the germline V gene, CDR1 is MGHRA and CDR2 is YSYEKL. This CDR3 has 15 residues. The CDR3 DNA reads as TGCGCCAGCAGCCCGGGACAGGGGGCTGCAGATACGCAGTATTTT. Its protein product is CASSPGQGAADTQYF.

V is TRBV4-2 and J is TRBJ1-5, with D perhaps matching TRBD1 (6 bases). The V gene's germline CDR1 is LGHNA and CDR2 YNFKEQ. The CDR3 is made up of 18 amino acids. V lost 2 bases, J lost 0 bases, and 17 bases lay in between. This CDR3 is CASSQTPEGTYSNQPQHF. The CDR3 nucleotides are TGTGCCAGCAGCCAAACTCCCGAGGGGACATATAGCAATCAGCCCCAGCATTTT.

The chain employs TRBV19 and TRBJ1-6; TRBD1 aligns across 10 bases. Germline lookup yields CDR1 LNHDA and CDR2 SQIVND (reference sequence). This CDR3 has 17 amino acids. The J segment lost 7 bases and the V segment lost 5 bases, leaving 11 bases of the junction unmatched. This CDR3 is CASSPSTGGVGNSPLHF. The CDR3 DNA sequence: TGTGCCAGTAGTCCCTCGACAGGGGGCGTAGGGAATTCACCCCTCCACTTT.

CDR3 in amino acids: CASSQVSERGETQYF. The CDR3 DNA reads as TGTGCCAGCAGCCAAGTGAGTGAGCGAGGAGAGACCCAGTACTTC. This chain uses TRBV3-1 (or the pseudogene TRBV3-2) with TRBJ2-5; D not certain. This CDR3 has 15 amino acids. Germline-derived CDR1 and CDR2 are LGHDT and YNNKEL (reference sequence). The V and J ends lost 1 base and 4 bases respectively, with 13 bases between them.

This chain connects TRBV21-1 to TRBJ2-7; no check of the table's D call, TRBD1, against the DNA was made. TRBV21-1 is a pseudogene locus. The CDR3 covers 13 residues. This CDR3 reads CASSYRQTYEQYF. The CDR3 region has the DNA TGTGCCAGCAGCTACCGACAGACCTACGAGCAGTACTTC.

The chain combines TRBV18 with TRBJ2-1; tentatively, D is TRBD1 (5 bases). The germline V gene has CDR1 KGHSH and CDR2 LQKENI. CDR3 length equals 14 residues. The ends were cut back, 6 bases at V and 3 bases at J, with 12 bases in the middle. The CDR3 protein is CASSKSTVYNEQFF. In DNA, the CDR3 is TGTGCCAGCTCGAAATCGACAGTCTACAATGAGCAGTTCTTC. The full variable domain, with the rest looked up from reference TRBV18 and TRBJ2-1, is NAGVMQNPRHLVRRRGQEARLRCSPMKGHSHVYWYRQLPEEGLKFMVYLQKENIIDESGMPKERFSAEFPKEGPSILRIQQVVRGDSAAYFCASSKSTVYNEQFFGPGTRLTVL.

The chain carries TRBV7-2 and TRBJ1-6; D is undetermined. Trimming cost V 9 bases and J 5 bases, with 11 bases left between them. Germline V gene sequence: CDR1 SGHTA, CDR2 FQGNSA. CDR3 length: 13 residues. CDR3 coding DNA: TGTGCCAGTTCGTCCCTAAATAATTCACCCCTCCACTTT. It translates to CASSSLNNSPLHF.

The chain links TRBV2 to TRBJ1-2; TRBD1 matches at 8 bases. There are 11 residues in the CDR3. Germline V gene data show CDR1 as SNHLY and CDR2 as FYNNEI. V gave up 9 bases and J gave up 5 bases; unmatched junction bases: 2. Here the CDR3 DNA reads TGTGCCAGGGGACAGGATTATGGCTACACCTTC. Protein sequence: CARGQDYGYTF.

V is TRBV28 and J is TRBJ2-5; D is unresolved. V lost 3 bases to trimming and J lost 1 base, with 12 bases between them. This CDR3 contains 15 residues. Germline CDR1 MDHEN, CDR2 SYDVKM. The CDR3 here is CASSFNRLLQETQYF. CDR3 bases: TGTGCCAGCAGTTTCAATCGACTGCTCCAAGAGACCCAGTACTTC.

This chain uses TRBV5-1 with TRBJ1-1; 8 nucleotides align to TRBD1. CDR3 size: 13 residues. J gave up 10 bases and V 4 bases, and 9 bases lay outside the gene matches. Germline CDR1 SGHRS, CDR2 YFSETQ. Written as DNA, the CDR3 is TGCGCCAGCAGCCCTGGACAGGGAAGCCCAGCTTTCTTT. Protein: CASSPGQGSPAFF.

The genes are TRBV24-1 and TRBJ1-4; D remains ambiguous. Germline CDR1 reads KGHDR; CDR2 reads SFDVKD. V was pared by 8 bases and J by 0 bases, with 6 bases between. The CDR3 length is 13 residues. The CDR3: CATNRATNEKLFF. The CDR3 DNA sequence: TGTGCCACCAACAGAGCAACTAATGAAAAACTGTTTTTT.

This clone showed up many times. The rearrangement links TRBV4-2 to TRBJ2-3, with 7 bases aligning to TRBD2. The CDR3 totals 16 residues. The germline V gene has CDR1 LGHNA and CDR2 YNFKEQ. V shed 0 bases and J 4 bases; nucleotides not matched to a gene: 7. The CDR3 bases are TGTGCCAGCAGCCAAGATAGCGGGCCCCCTCCAGATACGCAGTATTTT. Its protein is CASSQDSGPPPDTQYF.

The chain is built from TRBV30 and TRBJ1-1; TRBD1 agrees at 10 bases. Germline loops: CDR1 GTSNPN, CDR2 SVGIG (reference sequence). V lost 0 bases and J lost 3; bases outside the gene matches: 7. This CDR3 region has 16 residues. DNA for the CDR3: TGTGCCTGGAGTGTTCGGGACAGGGGTTATGACACTGAAGCTTTCTTT. Protein: CAWSVRDRGYDTEAFF.

This chain joins TRBV4-3 and TRBJ1-3; 7 nucleotides agree with TRBD1. CDR1 LGHNA and CDR2 YSLEER come from the germline V gene. Trimming cost V 2 bases and J 4 bases; bases outside gene matches: 11. This CDR3 spans 17 amino acids. In DNA form, the CDR3 reads TGCGCCAGCAGCCAATCTTTTGAGGGGGCAGTAGGAAACACCATATATTTT. Encoded protein: CASSQSFEGAVGNTIYF.